This T cell receptor beta chain is from a study of T cell responses to AZD1222 COVID-19 vaccine (dated by TCRdb to the early 2020s). In terms of the full investigation: TCR sequencing covered roughly 230 trial participants: about 210 given two doses of AZD1222 and 26 given two doses of MenACWY control vaccine. Trial participants were enrolled by age into subgroups of 18-55, 56-69 and 70-plus years, and roughly 150, 30 and 60 TCR-sequenced participants, respectively, were included in these subgroups. General study outcomes and caveats: In the small 56-69-year group, the increase in depth fell short of significance, most likely because of low power. A significant rise in spike-specific TCR breadth and depth was observed after two AZD1222 doses relative to day 0 and relative to MenACWY recipients. Most participants were white British and females outnumbered males, and the authors suggested that clonal diversity may have been underestimated. Because no day 14 peak-response samples were available, repertoires were characterized only after the peak T cell response. Conclusions about previously exposed vaccinees are limited because only five to seven AZD1222 recipients were SARS-CoV-2 seropositive at baseline. The vaccine-associated CD4 TCRs covered the entire spike protein, and the dominant responses fell in regions 160-218 and 743-854. Epitopes outside the regions mutated in the B.1.351 and B.1.1.7 variants were reportedly recognized by nearly half of the unique spike-specific TCRs.

CDR1 and CDR2, looked up from the germline V gene (reference sequence), are WNHNN and SYGVQD. Trimming costs V 5 bases and J 2 bases, and their ends lie 8 bases apart. The CDR3 covers 13 residues, taking in both the cysteine and the phenylalanine. The only DNA kept is the CDR3, 39 bases in frame from the first base. The time point label on this specimen signifies: baseline before first vaccination. The intended sense of this specimen's treatment or condition label: meningococcal conjugate vaccine given as trial control. Samples from vaccinated people were obtained from the UK trials COV001 and COV002, which included a single-blind randomized controlled phase 2/3 trial of AZD1222 (ChAdOx1 nCoV-19) in healthy adults. For TCRbeta chain sequencing, PBMC samples were collected from trial participants at day 0 and at day 28 after the second dose. The CDR3 regions of human TCRbeta chains were subjected to immunosequencing. The study's own analysis went as follows. Repertoire TCRs were checked for matches against a reference library of SARS-CoV-2-specific TCRs that had been generated using the MIRA antigen-specificity platform. Breadth was defined as the fraction of unique TCRs that were SARS-CoV-2-associated. Depth was defined as the fraction of total T cells that were SARS-CoV-2-associated. Each spike-specific TCR was assigned to its reactive spike region and to a CD4 or CD8 class using the MIRA data. Log10-transformed breadth and depth values were compared by one-way ANOVA with Sidak's multiple comparisons tests. Entries here come from immuneACCESS through TCRdb and include only in-frame sequences with V and J called. Some clones fail to appear in such tables; in the studies checked, an unresolved V gene covers under half of the shortfall, and the cause of the remainder is unknown. That table is the source of V, J and clone size, and D and trimming were worked out from the DNA. This sample has roughly 140,000 clones in its table, and more than 75% of those were observed once. The biggest ten clones account for about 4% of the sample.

In regard to this clone: This clone's antigen is unknown. The sample holds no much larger clone one base away, and base qualities are not on file.

This clonotype originated in an adult in good health. This sequence uses TRBV10-1 and TRBJ2-3, with the D gene possibly TRBD1 or TRBD2, each one fitting 5 bases. The sequencing here drew on peripheral blood, taken on day 0 of MenACWY control vaccination. The DNA sequence is as follows: TGCGCCAGCAGTACCGGGACCACAGATACGCAGTATTTT. Its coded protein is CASSTGTTDTQYF.